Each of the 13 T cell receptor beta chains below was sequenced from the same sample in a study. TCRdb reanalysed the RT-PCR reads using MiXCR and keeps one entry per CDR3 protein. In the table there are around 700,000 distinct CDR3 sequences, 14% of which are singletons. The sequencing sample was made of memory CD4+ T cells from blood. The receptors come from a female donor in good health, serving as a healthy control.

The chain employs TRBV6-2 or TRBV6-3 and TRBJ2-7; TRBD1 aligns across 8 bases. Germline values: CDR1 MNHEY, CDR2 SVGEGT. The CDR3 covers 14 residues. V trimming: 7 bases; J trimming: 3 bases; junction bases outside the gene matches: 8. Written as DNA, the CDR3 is TGTGCCAGCACCGAACCGGACAGGGACTACGAGCAGTACTTC. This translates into CASTEPDRDYEQYF.

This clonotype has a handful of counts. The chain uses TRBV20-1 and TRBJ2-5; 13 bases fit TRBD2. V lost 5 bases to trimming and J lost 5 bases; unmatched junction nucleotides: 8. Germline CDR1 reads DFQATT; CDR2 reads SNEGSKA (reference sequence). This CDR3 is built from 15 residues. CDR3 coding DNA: TGCAGTGCTCCCACGCAGACTAGCGGGAGGGAGACCCAGTACTTC. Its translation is CSAPTQTSGRETQYF.

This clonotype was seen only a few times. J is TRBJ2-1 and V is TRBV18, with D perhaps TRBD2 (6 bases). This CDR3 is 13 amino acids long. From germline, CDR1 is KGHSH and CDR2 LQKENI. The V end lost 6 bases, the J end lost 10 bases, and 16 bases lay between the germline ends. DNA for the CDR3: TGTGCCAGCTCCCTCCGACTGGAGGGGGAGCAGTTCTTC. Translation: CASSLRLEGEQFF.

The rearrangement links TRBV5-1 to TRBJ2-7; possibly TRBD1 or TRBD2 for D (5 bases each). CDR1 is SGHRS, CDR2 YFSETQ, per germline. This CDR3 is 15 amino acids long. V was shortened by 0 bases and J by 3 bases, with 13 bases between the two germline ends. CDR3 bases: TGCGCCAGCAGCTTGGGTCGGGACGGGATCTACGAGCAGTACTTC. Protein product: CASSLGRDGIYEQYF.

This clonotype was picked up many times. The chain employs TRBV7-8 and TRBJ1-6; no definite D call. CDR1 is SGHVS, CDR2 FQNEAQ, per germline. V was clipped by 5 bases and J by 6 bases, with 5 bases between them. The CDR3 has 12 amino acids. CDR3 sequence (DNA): TGTGCCAGCAGCCCTCCTAATTCACCCCTCCACTTT. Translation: CASSPPNSPLHF.

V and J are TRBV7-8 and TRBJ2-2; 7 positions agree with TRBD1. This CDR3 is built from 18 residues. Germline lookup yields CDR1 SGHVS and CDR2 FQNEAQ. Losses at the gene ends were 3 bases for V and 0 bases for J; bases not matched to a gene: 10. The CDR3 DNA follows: TGTGCCAGCAGCTTCCCACTACAGGGGCCGTCGAACACCGGGGAGCTGTTTTTT. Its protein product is CASSFPLQGPSNTGELFF.

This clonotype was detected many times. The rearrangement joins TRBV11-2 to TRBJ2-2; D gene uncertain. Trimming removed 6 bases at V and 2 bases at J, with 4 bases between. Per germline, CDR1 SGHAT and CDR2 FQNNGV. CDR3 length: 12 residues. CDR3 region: CASRTNTGELFF. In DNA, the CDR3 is TGTGCCAGCAGAACCAACACCGGGGAGCTGTTTTTT.

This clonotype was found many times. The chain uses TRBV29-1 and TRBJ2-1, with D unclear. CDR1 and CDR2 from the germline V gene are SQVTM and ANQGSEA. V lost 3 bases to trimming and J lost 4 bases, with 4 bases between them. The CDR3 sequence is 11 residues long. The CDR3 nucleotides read TGCAGCGTTGATACGTACAATGAGCAGTTCTTC. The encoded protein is CSVDTYNEQFF.

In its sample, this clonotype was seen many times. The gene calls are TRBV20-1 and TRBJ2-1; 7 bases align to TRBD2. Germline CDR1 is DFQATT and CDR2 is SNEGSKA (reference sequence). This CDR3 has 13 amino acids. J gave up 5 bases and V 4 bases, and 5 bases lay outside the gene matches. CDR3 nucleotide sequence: TGCAGTGCTACTCTAGCGGTAGACAATGAGCAGTTCTTC. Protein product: CSATLAVDNEQFF.

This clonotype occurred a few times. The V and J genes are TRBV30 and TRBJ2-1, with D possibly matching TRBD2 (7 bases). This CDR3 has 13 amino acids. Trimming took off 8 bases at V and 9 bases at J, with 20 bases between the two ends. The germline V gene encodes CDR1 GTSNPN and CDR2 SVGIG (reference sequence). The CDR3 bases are TGTGCCGGGGTGGGAGGGGGAAGGTTTGAGCAGTTCTTC. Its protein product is CAGVGGGRFEQFF. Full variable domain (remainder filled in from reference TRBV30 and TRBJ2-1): SQTIHQWPATLVQPVGSPLSLECTVEGTSNPNLYWYRQAAGRGLQLLFYSVGIGQISSEVPQNLSASRPQDRQFILSSKKLLLSDSGFYLCAGVGGGRFEQFFGPGTRLTVL.

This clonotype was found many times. CDR3 sequence: CASSLGVQGAEAFF. Written as DNA, the CDR3 is TGTGCCAGCAGCTTGGGGGTACAGGGGGCTGAAGCTTTCTTT. The chain has TRBV5-5 and TRBJ1-1, with TRBD1 matching 8 bases. The CDR3 sequence is 14 residues long. J lost 6 bases, V lost 0 bases, and 4 bases had no gene match. Per germline, CDR1 SGHKS and CDR2 YYEKEE (reference sequence).

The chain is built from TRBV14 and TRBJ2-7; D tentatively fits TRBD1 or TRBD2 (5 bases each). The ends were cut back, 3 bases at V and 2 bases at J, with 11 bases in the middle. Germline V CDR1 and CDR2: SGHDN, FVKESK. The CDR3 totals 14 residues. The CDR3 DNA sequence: TGTGCCAGCAGCCAGTGGGACGGCCCCTACGAGCAGTACTTC. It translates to CASSQWDGPYEQYF.

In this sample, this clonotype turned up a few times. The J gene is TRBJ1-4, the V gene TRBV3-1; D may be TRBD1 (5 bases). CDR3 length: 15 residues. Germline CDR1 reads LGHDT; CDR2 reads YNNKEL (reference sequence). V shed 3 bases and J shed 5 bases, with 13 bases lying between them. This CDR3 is CASSQSGGGNEKLFF. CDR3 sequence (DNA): TGTGCCAGCAGCCAGAGCGGCGGGGGGAATGAAAAACTGTTTTTT. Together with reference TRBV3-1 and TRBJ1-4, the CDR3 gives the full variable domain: DTAVSQTPKYLVTQMGNDKSIKCEQNLGHDTMYWYKQDSKKFLKIMFSYNNKELIINETVPNRFSPKSPDKAHLNLHINSLELGDSAVYFCASSQSGGGNEKLFFGSGTQLSVL.